This T cell receptor beta chain was retrieved from a study of blood T cells in healthy people across ages. There are many counts of this clonotype. Mismatch with germline at one junction end may stem from a read error. The CDR3 has 14 amino acids. CDR1 is SSHAT and CDR2 is FNYEAQ in the germline V gene (reference sequence). A second PCR of 7 to 11 cycles used a sample-barcoded 5' primer and a J-beta primer mix. MiXCR was run by TCRdb on the 5' RACE reads, yielding one entry per CDR3 protein. This table holds around 870,000 distinct CDR3 sequences, more than 25% found once. The source of this sequence is a woman aged 80 or over in good health. The chain employs TRBV7-7 and TRBJ2-5; the D gene is possibly TRBD2 (6 bases). The material sequenced was blood. This CDR3 is CASSMAGLQETQYF. The DNA of the CDR3 is TGTGCTAGCAGCATGGCGGGACTCCAAGAGACCCAGTACTTC.